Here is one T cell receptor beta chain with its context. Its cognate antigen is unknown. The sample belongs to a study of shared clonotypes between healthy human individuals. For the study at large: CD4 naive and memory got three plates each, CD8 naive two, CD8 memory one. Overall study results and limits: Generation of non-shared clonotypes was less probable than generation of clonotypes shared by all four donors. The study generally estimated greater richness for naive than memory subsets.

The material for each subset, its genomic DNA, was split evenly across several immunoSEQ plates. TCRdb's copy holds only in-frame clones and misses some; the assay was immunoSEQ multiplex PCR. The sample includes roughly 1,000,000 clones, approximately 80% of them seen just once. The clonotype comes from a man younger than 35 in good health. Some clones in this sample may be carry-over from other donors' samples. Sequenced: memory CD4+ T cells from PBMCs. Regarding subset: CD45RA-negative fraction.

CDR3 region: CASMVDSNQPQHF. In DNA form, the CDR3 reads TGTGCCAGCATGGTGGATAGCAATCAGCCCCAGCATTTT. The V gene is TRBV28, the J gene TRBJ1-5, with D unclear. The CDR3 runs 13 residues. V lost 7 bases and J lost 0, with 7 bases in between. Germline V lookup: CDR1 MDHEN, CDR2 SYDVKM.